Sequencing of this T cell receptor (beta chain) was carried out in a study of T cell repertoires in cytomegalovirus infection. Study-level points and caveats: CMV-specific HLA-C-restricted TCR beta clonotypes dominated the ex vivo response.

This clonotype has only a few counts. Antigen unknown. TCRdb reprocessed the reads with MiXCR, giving one entry per CDR3 protein. The table includes hundreds of thousands of distinct CDR3 sequences, about 42% detected once. V lost 6 bases and J 1 base, leaving 14 bases between the germline ends. Per germline, CDR1 DFQATT and CDR2 SNEGSKA (reference sequence). The CDR3 contains 14 residues. The receptor comes from a human donor in good health (CMV status not recorded). Some clones in this sample may be carry-over from other donors' samples. This rearrangement joins TRBV20-1 to TRBJ2-3; D possibly corresponds to TRBD2 (6 bases). The sequencing here drew on cultured PBMCs, taken from culture after CMV antigen stimulation. The CDR3 region has the DNA TGCAGTGCCCGATGGGCTAGCGGCACAGATACGCAGTATTTT. This gives the protein CSARWASGTDTQYF.